Listed below are T cell receptor beta chains from one sample, sequenced in a study of CD8+ T cells in alopecia areata. Assay used: immunoSEQ multiplex PCR; TCRdb lists only in-frame clones, some missing. The sample comprises roughly 200,000 clones, 63% of which are singletons, and 1.5% to 2% rests with the top ten. Material: CD4+ T cells sorted from blood, obtained at week 0. All receptors come from a human donor with alopecia areata. The CDR3 runs from the conserved cysteine through the conserved F or W.

j_gene: TRBJ1-1
v_gene: TRBV6-5
CDR3aa: CASSSDRGKAFF

j_gene: TRBJ2-3
v_gene: TRBV7-3
CDR3aa: CASSLKDRASTDTQYF

j_gene: TRBJ2-1
v_gene: TRBV6-5
CDR3aa: CASSYLGGGNNEQFF

j_gene: TRBJ2-2
v_gene: TRBV7-2
CDR3aa: CASSVRANTGELFF

j_gene: TRBJ2-5
v_gene: TRBV9
CDR3aa: CASSVDTGQETQYF

j_gene: TRBJ2-7
v_gene: TRBV28
CDR3aa: CASSTTGNWNEQYF

j_gene: TRBJ1-6
v_gene: TRBV4-3
CDR3aa: CASRLTGVETPLHF

j_gene: TRBJ1-2
v_gene: TRBV7-2
CDR3aa: CASSPGARNSRGYGYTF

j_gene: TRBJ2-7
v_gene: TRBV5-1
CDR3aa: CASRRTGRSSYEQYF

j_gene: TRBJ2-3
v_gene: TRBV29-1
CDR3aa: CSVGGRSTDTQYF

j_gene: TRBJ2-3
v_gene: TRBV25-1
CDR3aa: CASADVAGGSSDTQYF

j_gene: TRBJ1-1
v_gene: TRBV28
CDR3aa: CASTVHQGGPPEAFF

j_gene: TRBJ2-3
v_gene: TRBV29-1
CDR3aa: CSVTDRAVGRTQYF

j_gene: TRBJ2-1
v_gene: TRBV7-2
CDR3aa: CASSPAGPNEQFF

j_gene: TRBJ2-6
v_gene: TRBV30
CDR3aa: CAWSTFGASGANVLTF

j_gene: TRBJ1-1
v_gene: TRBV30
CDR3aa: CAWSRMDTEAFF

j_gene: TRBJ2-3
v_gene: TRBV4-3
CDR3aa: CASSHKGGPTDTQYF

j_gene: TRBJ2-6
v_gene: TRBV30
CDR3aa: CAWSVRTPGANVLTF

j_gene: TRBJ1-1
v_gene: TRBV30
CDR3aa: CAWGAGTRVDTEAFF

j_gene: TRBJ1-1
v_gene: TRBV2
CDR3aa: CASSGNSNTEAFF

j_gene: TRBJ2-2
v_gene: TRBV6-6
CDR3aa: CASNLRLAGNTGELFF

j_gene: TRBJ2-1
v_gene: TRBV14
CDR3aa: CASSQFRRANEQFF